This T cell receptor beta chain originates from a study of OX40 agonist ivuxolimab in advanced cancers. Background on the whole study: Ivuxolimab was a fully human IgG2 agonistic monoclonal antibody targeting the costimulatory receptor OX40 (CD134). Of the 50 to 55 patients in dose escalation, about 20 had hepatocellular carcinoma, some 15 had melanoma, 9 had renal cell carcinoma and 9 had head and neck cancer. Peripheral TCRbeta sequencing aimed to test whether ivuxolimab altered TCR sequence diversity and caused clonal T-cell expansion. Partial responses were achieved by three dose-escalation patients, of whom one had hepatocellular carcinoma and two had cutaneous melanoma. Intravenous ivuxolimab was administered to patients every 2 weeks at six dose levels: 0.01, 0.1, 0.3, 1.5, 3 and 10 mg/kg. Prior anti-PD-1, anti-PD-L1 or anti-CTLA-4 therapy was permitted, and checkpoint inhibitors had been received by under 50% of dose-escalation patients. The monotherapy dose-escalation portion (N ≈ 52 patients) of the phase I ivuxolimab trial is reported in the paper. In the dose-escalation cohort, roughly 82% of patients were male, and the mean age was roughly 60 years with a range of roughly 20 to 79. Study-level results and caveats: Antigen specificity was not determined for the clonally expanded peripheral T cells. At doses from 0.1 to 3.0 mg/kg, clonal expansion was seen in both CD4+ and CD8+ blood T cells between baseline and week 6. In the 0.1-3.0 mg/kg groups, partial responders were among the patients with the lowest normalized peripheral clonal expansion, particularly in CD8+ T cells. Low levels of normalized T-cell clonal expansion were also seen in some nonresponding patients. After ivuxolimab, expanded clones were on average more numerous among CD8+ T cells than among CD4+ T cells.

Genomic DNA was isolated from the sorted cells so that the TCRbeta CDR3 region could be sequenced. The immunoSEQ Assay was used for sequencing of TCRbeta CDR3 regions. TCRdb mirrors the immuneACCESS table, restricted to in-frame sequences. Some clones are absent from its copies; in checked studies, under half trace to an unresolved V gene, and the reason for the others is unknown. The table for this sample lists around 99,000 clones; around 93% of them were counted only once. The ten largest clones add up to 1.2% of the sample. The CDR3 runs 12 amino acids, cysteine and phenylalanine included. Just the 36-base CDR3 DNA is kept, in frame starting at base 1. V and J are trimmed by 10 bases and 3 bases, and the gene matches miss 6 bases of the junction. CDR1 SEHNR and CDR2 FQNEAQ are derived from the germline V gene (reference sequence). Comment on this clone: Its target antigen remains unknown. No clone much larger than this one lies a single base away; base qualities are absent.

The trial excluded patients who had a history of autoimmune disease or were on systemic immunosuppression. Peripheral blood for TCR sequencing was collected from all dose cohorts at baseline, on cycle 4 day 1, and on cycle 7 day 1. Samples came from an open-label, multicenter, first-in-human phase I dose-escalation trial of ivuxolimab. Adults with locally advanced or metastatic head and neck squamous cell, hepatocellular, melanoma or renal cell carcinoma were enrolled in the trial. Before TCR sequencing, CD4+ and CD8+ T cells were separately sorted from peripheral blood. The material was CD4+ or CD8+ T cells sorted from blood, obtained in a trial of the OX40 agonist ivuxolimab. The V and J segments used are TRBV7-9 and TRBJ2-7; 7 bases in between match TRBD1. The origin of this receptor is an adult with an advanced solid tumor such as melanoma, head and neck, liver or kidney cancer. CDR3 sequence: CATSGQSYEQYF. DNA sequence: TGTGCCACCTCGGGACAGAGCTACGAGCAGTACTTC.